This T cell receptor (beta chain) was documented in a study of T cell responses to AZD1222 COVID-19 vaccine. Sequencing was performed with immunoSEQ multiplex PCR; in TCRdb, only in-frame clones are kept and a portion is missing. The sample lists roughly 150,000 clones, under 95% occurring once. Between the trimmed V and J ends, which lost 3 bases and 4 bases, there was a span of 15 bases. The CDR3 extends over 16 amino acids. Germline CDR1 is KGHSH and CDR2 is LQKENI. The source was peripheral blood, collected on day 0 of AZD1222 vaccination. The V gene is TRBV18, the J gene TRBJ2-2, with D perhaps matching TRBD2 (6 bases). This clonotype was sampled from an adult in good health. CDR3 in amino acids: CASSPLGLSLTGELFF. The CDR3 nucleotides read TGTGCCAGCTCACCCCTGGGACTGTCACTCACCGGGGAGCTGTTTTTT.